A single sample is the source of the 22 T cell receptor beta chains below, sequenced in a study of T cell responses to AZD1222 COVID-19 vaccine. Profiling relied on immunoSEQ multiplex PCR, and the TCRdb table lists in-frame clones only, not all of them. In total, the table holds over 140,000 clones. Sequenced sample: peripheral blood. These receptors were collected from an adult in good health.

The CDR3 sequence: CSASGLEGPSNQPQHF. Written as DNA, the CDR3 is TGCAGTGCTAGTGGCCTTGAGGGCCCAAGCAATCAGCCCCAGCATTTT. The rearrangement uses TRBV20-1 and TRBJ1-5; D remains ambiguous. Deletions cut 3 bases from V and 1 base from J, with 16 bases between. The V gene's germline CDR1 is DFQATT and CDR2 SNEGSKA (reference sequence). This CDR3 has 16 amino acids.

The chain is built from TRBV5-1 and TRBJ1-5; a weak D match, TRBD1 (5 bases). Germline-derived CDR1 and CDR2 are SGHRS and YFSETQ. This CDR3 comprises 14 residues. With 0 bases removed from V and 7 bases from J, the gap between germline ends came to 11 bases. CDR3 loop: CASSLDAGQQPQHF. The DNA for the CDR3 is TGCGCCAGCAGCTTGGACGCAGGGCAGCAGCCCCAGCATTTT.

The chain uses TRBV27 and TRBJ2-7, with D perhaps given as TRBD1 or TRBD2 (6 bases each). The CDR3 sequence is 14 residues long. Trimming took off 7 bases at V and 7 bases at J, with 20 bases between the two ends. Germline assignment: CDR1 MNHEY and CDR2 SMNVEV (reference sequence). The CDR3 bases are TGTGCCAGCACCATAACCGCCCGAGGGGGGGAGCAGTACTTC. Protein: CASTITARGGEQYF.

The chain has TRBV28 and TRBJ2-7; D is ambiguous. CDR3 length: 12 amino acids. With 3 bases removed from V and 1 base from J, the gap between germline ends came to 4 bases. CDR1 MDHEN and CDR2 SYDVKM come from the germline V gene. The CDR3 region has the DNA TGTGCCAGCAGTTTTCAATCCTACGAGCAGTACTTC. It specifies CASSFQSYEQYF.

The V call is TRBV10-3, the J call TRBJ1-6; 7 nucleotides align to TRBD1. The CDR3 has 17 amino acids. The V segment lost 0 bases and the J segment 4 bases; nucleotides outside the gene matches: 6. The germline CDR1 and CDR2 sequences are ENHRY and SYGVKD. The CDR3 loop is CAISESQPGQYNSPLHF. Here the CDR3 DNA reads TGTGCCATCAGTGAGTCGCAGCCGGGACAGTATAATTCACCCCTCCACTTT.

The gene calls are TRBV29-1 and TRBJ2-3; D is possibly TRBD1 (6 bases). The ends were cut back, 6 bases at V and 4 bases at J, with 17 bases in the middle. CDR3 length: 14 residues. CDR1 and CDR2 (germline): SQVTM, ANQGSEA. The CDR3 region is CSVLAVGGPDTQYF. The CDR3 nucleotides read TGCAGCGTCCTCGCCGTTGGGGGCCCAGATACGCAGTATTTT.

The chain combines TRBV28 with TRBJ2-2; tentatively, D is TRBD1 (6 bases). The V gene's germline CDR1 is MDHEN and CDR2 SYDVKM. The CDR3 consists of 14 residues. Trimming pared 5 bases from V and 7 bases from J, leaving 14 bases between. The CDR3 nucleotides are TGTGCCAGCAGTGACCGCAGGGGTCTCGGGGAGCTGTTTTTT. Translated, it gives CASSDRRGLGELFF.

The chain recombines TRBV5-6 with TRBJ1-4; D remains unclear. Trimming pared 1 base from V and 8 bases from J, leaving 9 bases between. The CDR3 runs to 13 residues. CDR1 is SGHDT, CDR2 YYEEEE, per germline. DNA for the CDR3: TGTGCCAGCAGCTTGTCAGGAGGGGAAAAACTGTTTTTT. It is translated as CASSLSGGEKLFF. The full variable domain, its missing parts supplied by reference TRBV5-6 and TRBJ1-4, is DAGVTQSPTHLIKTRGQQVTLRCSPKSGHDTVSWYQQALGQGPQFIFQYYEEEERQRGNFPDRFSGHQFPNYSSELNVNALLLGDSALYLCASSLSGGEKLFFGSGTQLSVL.

The rearrangement uses TRBV6-1 and TRBJ1-3; D is uncertain. The CDR3 loop spans 14 amino acids. Trimming left V 8 bases short and J 0 bases short, with 11 bases between. CDR1 is MNHNS, CDR2 SASEGT, per germline. The CDR3 DNA sequence: TGTGCCAGCGGCCAGAACCCCTCTGGAAACACCATATATTTT. It translates to CASGQNPSGNTIYF.

The V call is TRBV9, the J call TRBJ2-1; a weak D match, TRBD1 (5 bases). V was clipped by 4 bases and J by 4 bases, with 9 bases between them. This CDR3 comprises 13 residues. CDR1 SGDLS and CDR2 YYNGEE come from the germline V gene. Here the CDR3 reads CASSQDIYNEQFF. CDR3 nucleotides: TGTGCCAGCAGCCAGGACATTTACAATGAGCAGTTCTTC.

The gene calls are TRBV6-5 and TRBJ1-4, with D possibly being TRBD1 (5 bases). With 0 bases removed from V and 3 bases from J, the gap between germline ends came to 11 bases. The CDR3 sequence is 16 residues long. The germline CDR1 and CDR2 sequences are MNHEY and SVGAGI. CDR3 amino acids: CASSYSQGRSNEKLFF. The DNA of the CDR3 is TGTGCCAGCAGTTACTCCCAGGGAAGGTCTAATGAAAAACTGTTTTTT.

The J gene is TRBJ1-2, the V gene TRBV28, with 7 bases lining up with TRBD1. The V gene end was trimmed by 4 bases and the J gene end by 7 bases; junction bases not matched to a gene: 3. Germline V gene sequence: CDR1 MDHEN, CDR2 SYDVKM. This CDR3 is 12 amino acids long. The CDR3 here is CASSSDRFGYTF. DNA of the CDR3: TGTGCCAGCAGTTCGGACAGGTTTGGCTACACCTTC.

The chain is built from TRBV2 and TRBJ1-2; D unresolved. Germline CDR1 is SNHLY and CDR2 is FYNNEI. The CDR3 covers 14 residues. Trimming took 6 bases from V and 5 from J, leaving 16 bases between them. The chain's CDR3 is CASSGPRFPYGYTF. Written as DNA, the CDR3 is TGTGCCAGCAGCGGACCGCGGTTCCCTTATGGCTACACCTTC. The complete variable domain, with remaining parts taken from reference TRBV2 and TRBJ1-2, reads EPEVTQTPSHQVTQMGQEVILRCVPISNHLYFYWYRQILGQKVEFLVSFYNNEISEKSEIFDDQFSVERPDGSNFTLKIRSTKLEDSAMYFCASSGPRFPYGYTFGSGTRLTVV.

This chain uses TRBV3-1 (or the pseudogene TRBV3-2) with TRBJ1-2; D gene ambiguous. V was shortened by 4 bases and J by 8 bases, with 17 bases between the two germline ends. CDR1 and CDR2 (germline): LGHDT, YNNKEL (reference sequence). CDR3 length: 14 amino acids. The CDR3 sequence: CASSLRSPSAGYTF. The CDR3, as DNA: TGTGCCAGCAGCCTCCGGTCCCCGAGTGCGGGCTACACCTTC.

The genes are TRBV27 and TRBJ1-2; D remains unclear. Germline CDR1 is MNHEY and CDR2 is SMNVEV (reference sequence). V was clipped by 8 bases and J by 7 bases, with 14 bases between them. The CDR3 spans 12 residues. CDR3 nucleotide sequence: TGTGCCAGCCGACTGGGGTTGGGTGGCTACACCTTC. It translates to CASRLGLGGYTF.

J is TRBJ1-5 and V is TRBV24-1, with 7 bases fitting TRBD1. Germline-derived CDR1 and CDR2 are KGHDR and SFDVKD. V was clipped by 4 bases and J by 2 bases; unmatched bases: 4. This CDR3 is 15 amino acids long. The CDR3 loop is CATSEVGGGNQPQHF. CDR3 nucleotide sequence: TGTGCCACCAGTGAGGTAGGGGGCGGCAATCAGCCCCAGCATTTT.

The chain uses TRBV2 and TRBJ1-1, with TRBD1 as a possible D gene (6 bases). V was pared by 6 bases and J by 5 bases, with 19 bases between. The CDR3 totals 15 residues. CDR1 and CDR2 (germline): SNHLY, FYNNEI. As DNA, the CDR3 is TGTGCCAGCAGAGAACCCACAGGGAGGGGGACTGAAGCTTTCTTT. It specifies CASREPTGRGTEAFF.

V is TRBV5-1 and J is TRBJ1-2; a weak D match, TRBD1 (6 bases). Germline V CDR1 and CDR2: SGHRS, YFSETQ. V was clipped by 3 bases and J by 2 bases, with 14 bases between them. This CDR3 is 15 amino acids long. CDR3 sequence: CASSSRSTGNYGYTF. The DNA for the CDR3 is TGCGCCAGCAGCTCTCGATCAACAGGGAACTATGGCTACACCTTC.

The V call is TRBV2, the J call TRBJ1-2, with D hard to call. The germline gives CDR1 SNHLY, CDR2 FYNNEI. This CDR3 is 15 amino acids long. V lost 7 bases and J 4 bases, leaving 19 bases between the germline ends. The CDR3 here is CASTRDGPGPYGYTF. As DNA, the CDR3 is TGTGCCAGCACCAGAGATGGTCCCGGGCCCTATGGCTACACCTTC. Based on the CDR3 plus reference TRBV2 and TRBJ1-2, the full variable domain is EPEVTQTPSHQVTQMGQEVILRCVPISNHLYFYWYRQILGQKVEFLVSFYNNEISEKSEIFDDQFSVERPDGSNFTLKIRSTKLEDSAMYFCASTRDGPGPYGYTFGSGTRLTVV.

This chain joins TRBV6-5 and TRBJ1-6; D might be TRBD1 (6 bases). The CDR3 consists of 13 residues. Germline loops: CDR1 MNHEY, CDR2 SVGAGI. Trimming removed 7 bases from V and 14 bases from J, with 18 bases in between. The CDR3 region has the DNA TGTGCCAGCACCCGGGGGCCGAGCCTAGCCCTCCACTTT. It encodes CASTRGPSLALHF.

The chain has TRBV5-1 and TRBJ2-3; possibly TRBD2 for D (6 bases). Germline V gives CDR1 SGHRS, CDR2 YFSETQ. The CDR3 has 13 residues. CDR3 residues: CVPRGLAIDTQYF. The CDR3 DNA follows: TGCGTTCCCCGGGGTCTAGCGATAGATACGCAGTATTTT.

This chain uses TRBV5-1 with TRBJ1-1; D unresolved. Germline CDR1 SGHRS, CDR2 YFSETQ. Deletions cut 0 bases from V and 6 bases from J, with 12 bases between. This CDR3 comprises 14 residues. The chain's CDR3 is CASSLELGSAEAFF. CDR3 nucleotides: TGCGCCAGCAGCTTGGAGTTAGGGTCCGCTGAAGCTTTCTTT. Full variable domain (rest looked up from reference TRBV5-1 and TRBJ1-1): KAGVTQTPRYLIKTRGQQVTLSCSPISGHRSVSWYQQTPGQGLQFLFEYFSETQRNKGNFPGRFSGRQFSNSRSEMNVSTLELGDSALYLCASSLELGSAEAFFGQGTRLTVV.